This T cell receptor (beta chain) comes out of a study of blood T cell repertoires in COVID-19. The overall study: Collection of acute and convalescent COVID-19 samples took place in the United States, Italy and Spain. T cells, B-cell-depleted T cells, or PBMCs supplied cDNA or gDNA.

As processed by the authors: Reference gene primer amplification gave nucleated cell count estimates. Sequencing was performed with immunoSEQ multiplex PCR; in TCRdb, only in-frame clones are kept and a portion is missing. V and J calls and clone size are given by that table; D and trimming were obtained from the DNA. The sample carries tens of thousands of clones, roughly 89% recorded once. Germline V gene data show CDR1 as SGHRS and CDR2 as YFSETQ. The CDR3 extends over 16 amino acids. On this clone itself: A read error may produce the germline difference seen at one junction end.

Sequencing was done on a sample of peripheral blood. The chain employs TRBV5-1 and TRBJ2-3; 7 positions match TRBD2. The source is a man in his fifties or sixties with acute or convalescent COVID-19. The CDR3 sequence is CASSHRGGTSTDTQYF. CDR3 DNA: TGCGCCAGCAGCCACCGCGGGGGTACGAGCACCGATACGCAGTATTTT.